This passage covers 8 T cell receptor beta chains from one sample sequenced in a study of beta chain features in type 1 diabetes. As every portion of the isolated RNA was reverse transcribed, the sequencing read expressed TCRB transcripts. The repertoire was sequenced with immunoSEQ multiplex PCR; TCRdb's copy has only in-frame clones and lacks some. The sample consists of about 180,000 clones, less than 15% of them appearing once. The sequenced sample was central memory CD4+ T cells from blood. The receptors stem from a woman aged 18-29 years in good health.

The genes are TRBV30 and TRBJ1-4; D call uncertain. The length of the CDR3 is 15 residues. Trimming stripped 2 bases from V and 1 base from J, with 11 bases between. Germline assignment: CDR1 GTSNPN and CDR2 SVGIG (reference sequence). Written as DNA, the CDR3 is TGTGCCTGGAGTCCTCAGGTGTTAACTAATGAAAAACTGTTTTTT. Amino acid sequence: CAWSPQVLTNEKLFF.

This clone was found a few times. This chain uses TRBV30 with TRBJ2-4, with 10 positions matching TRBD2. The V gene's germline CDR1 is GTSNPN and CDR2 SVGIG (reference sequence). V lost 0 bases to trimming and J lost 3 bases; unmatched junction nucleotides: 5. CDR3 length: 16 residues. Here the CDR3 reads CAWSVGLAGVKNIQYF. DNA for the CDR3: TGTGCCTGGAGTGTAGGGCTAGCGGGAGTCAAAAACATTCAGTACTTC.

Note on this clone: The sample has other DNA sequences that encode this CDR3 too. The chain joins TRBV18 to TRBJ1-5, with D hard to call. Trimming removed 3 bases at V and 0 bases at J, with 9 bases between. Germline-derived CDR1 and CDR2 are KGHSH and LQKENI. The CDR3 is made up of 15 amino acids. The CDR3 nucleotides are TGTGCCAGCTCACCTGGTCAGAATAGCAATCAGCCCCAGCATTTT. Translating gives CASSPGQNSNQPQHF. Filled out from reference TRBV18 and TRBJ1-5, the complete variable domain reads NAGVMQNPRHLVRRRGQEARLRCSPMKGHSHVYWYRQLPEEGLKFMVYLQKENIIDESGMPKERFSAEFPKEGPSILRIQQVVRGDSAAYFCASSPGQNSNQPQHFGDGTRLSIL.

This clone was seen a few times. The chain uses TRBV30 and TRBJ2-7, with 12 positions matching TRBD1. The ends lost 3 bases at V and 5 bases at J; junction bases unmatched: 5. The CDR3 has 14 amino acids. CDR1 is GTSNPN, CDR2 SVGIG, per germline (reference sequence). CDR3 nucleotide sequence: TGTGCCTGGAGCTCGGGACAGGGGGCTCACGAGCAGTACTTC. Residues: CAWSSGQGAHEQYF. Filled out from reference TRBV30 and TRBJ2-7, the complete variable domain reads SQTIHQWPATLVQPVGSPLSLECTVEGTSNPNLYWYRQAAGRGLQLLFYSVGIGQISSEVPQNLSASRPQDRQFILSSKKLLLSDSGFYLCAWSSGQGAHEQYFGPGTRLTVT.

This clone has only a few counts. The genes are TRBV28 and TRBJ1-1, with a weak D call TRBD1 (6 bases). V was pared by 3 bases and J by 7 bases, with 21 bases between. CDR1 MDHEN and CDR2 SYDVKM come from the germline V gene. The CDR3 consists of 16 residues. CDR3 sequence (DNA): TGTGCCAGCAGTTTCCCCGCGACGGCAGGGGAATTTGAAGCTTTCTTT. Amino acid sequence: CASSFPATAGEFEAFF.

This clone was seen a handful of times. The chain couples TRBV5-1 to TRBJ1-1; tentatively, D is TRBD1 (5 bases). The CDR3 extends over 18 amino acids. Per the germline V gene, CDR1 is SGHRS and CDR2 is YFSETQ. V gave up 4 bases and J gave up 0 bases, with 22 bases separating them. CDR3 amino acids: CASSPSGGYGGMNTEAFF. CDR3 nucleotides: TGCGCCAGCAGCCCGTCGGGGGGGTATGGTGGTATGAACACTGAAGCTTTCTTT.

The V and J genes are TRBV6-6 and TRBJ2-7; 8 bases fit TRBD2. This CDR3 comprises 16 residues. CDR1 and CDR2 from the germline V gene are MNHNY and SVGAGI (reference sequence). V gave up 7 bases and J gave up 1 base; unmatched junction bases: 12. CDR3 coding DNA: TGTGCCAGCACCCCCCCGGGAGGGAAGGGTTCCTACGAGCAGTACTTC. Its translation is CASTPPGGKGSYEQYF.

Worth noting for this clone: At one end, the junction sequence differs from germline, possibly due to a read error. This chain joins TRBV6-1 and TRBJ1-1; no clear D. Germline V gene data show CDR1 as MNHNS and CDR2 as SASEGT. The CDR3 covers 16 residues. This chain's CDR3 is CAISENAYGLNTEAFF. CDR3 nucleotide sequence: TGTGCCATCAGTGAGAACGCGTATGGGCTGAACACTGAAGCTTTCTTT.